This T cell receptor (beta chain) appears in the sequencing data of a study of blood T cell repertoires in COVID-19. Across the whole study: Spain, Italy and the United States supplied samples that represented acute and convalescent COVID-19. Sample material is recorded as cDNA or gDNA derived from T cells, B-cell-depleted T cells, or PBMCs.

Original analysis: Amplification of reference gene primers was used by the study to estimate nucleated cell counts. Produced via immunoSEQ multiplex PCR; TCRdb's table is partial and in-frame only. V and J calls plus clone size are reproduced from that table; the DNA served to infer D and trimming. The sample lists a few hundred thousand clones; approximately 80% were seen once. CDR1 and CDR2 (germline): MDHEN, SYDVKM. The germline V and J ends were trimmed by 3 bases and 4 bases, with 9 bases remaining between them. The CDR3 extends over 14 amino acids. The chain couples TRBV28 to TRBJ2-2; no definite D call. The sample taken for sequencing was peripheral blood. This TCR came from a woman aged 45-65 years with acute or convalescent COVID-19. This chain's CDR3 is CASSLLAITGELFF. CDR3 sequence (DNA): TGTGCCAGCAGTTTGCTGGCCATCACCGGGGAGCTGTTTTTT.